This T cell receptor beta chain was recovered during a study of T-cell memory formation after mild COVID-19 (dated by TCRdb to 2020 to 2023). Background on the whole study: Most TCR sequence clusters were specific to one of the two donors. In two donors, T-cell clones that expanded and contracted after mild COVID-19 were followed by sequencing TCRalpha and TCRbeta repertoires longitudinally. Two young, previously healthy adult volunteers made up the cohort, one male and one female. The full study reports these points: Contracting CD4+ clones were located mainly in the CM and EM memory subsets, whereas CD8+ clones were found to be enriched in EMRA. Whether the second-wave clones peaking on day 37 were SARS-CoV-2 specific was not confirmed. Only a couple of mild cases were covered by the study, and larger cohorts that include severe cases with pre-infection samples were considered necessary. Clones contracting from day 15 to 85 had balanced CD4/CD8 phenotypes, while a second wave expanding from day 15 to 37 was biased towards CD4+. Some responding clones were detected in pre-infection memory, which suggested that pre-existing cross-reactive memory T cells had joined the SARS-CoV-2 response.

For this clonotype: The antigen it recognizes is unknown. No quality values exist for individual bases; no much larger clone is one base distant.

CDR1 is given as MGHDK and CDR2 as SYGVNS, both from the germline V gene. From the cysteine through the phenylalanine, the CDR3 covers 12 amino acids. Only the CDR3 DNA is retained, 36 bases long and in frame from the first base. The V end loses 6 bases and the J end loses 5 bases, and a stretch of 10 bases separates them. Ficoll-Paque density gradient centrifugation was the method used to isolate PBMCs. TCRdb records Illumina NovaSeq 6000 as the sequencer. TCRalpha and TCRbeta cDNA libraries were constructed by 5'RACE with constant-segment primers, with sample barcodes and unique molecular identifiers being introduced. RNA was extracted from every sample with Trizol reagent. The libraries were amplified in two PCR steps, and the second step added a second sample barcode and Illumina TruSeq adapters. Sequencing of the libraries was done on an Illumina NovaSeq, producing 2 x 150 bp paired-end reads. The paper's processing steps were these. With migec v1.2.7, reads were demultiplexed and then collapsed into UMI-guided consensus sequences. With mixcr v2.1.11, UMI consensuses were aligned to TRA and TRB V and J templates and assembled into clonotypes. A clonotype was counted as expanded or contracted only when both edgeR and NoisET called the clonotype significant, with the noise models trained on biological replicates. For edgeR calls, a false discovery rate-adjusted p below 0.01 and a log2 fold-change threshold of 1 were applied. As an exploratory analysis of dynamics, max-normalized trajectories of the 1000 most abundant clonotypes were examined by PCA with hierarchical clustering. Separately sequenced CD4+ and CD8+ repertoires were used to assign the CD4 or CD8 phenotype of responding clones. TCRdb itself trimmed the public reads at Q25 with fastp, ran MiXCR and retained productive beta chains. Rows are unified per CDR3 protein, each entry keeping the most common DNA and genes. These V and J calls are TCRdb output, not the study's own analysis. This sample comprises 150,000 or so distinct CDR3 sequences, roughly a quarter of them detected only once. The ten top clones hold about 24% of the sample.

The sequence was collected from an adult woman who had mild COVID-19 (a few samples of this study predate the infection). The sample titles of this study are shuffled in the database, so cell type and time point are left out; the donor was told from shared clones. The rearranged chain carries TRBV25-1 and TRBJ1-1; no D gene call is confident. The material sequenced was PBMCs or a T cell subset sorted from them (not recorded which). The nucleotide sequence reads TGTGCCAGCAGCCAGACTAGAACTGAAGCTTTCTTT. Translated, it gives CASSQTRTEAFF.